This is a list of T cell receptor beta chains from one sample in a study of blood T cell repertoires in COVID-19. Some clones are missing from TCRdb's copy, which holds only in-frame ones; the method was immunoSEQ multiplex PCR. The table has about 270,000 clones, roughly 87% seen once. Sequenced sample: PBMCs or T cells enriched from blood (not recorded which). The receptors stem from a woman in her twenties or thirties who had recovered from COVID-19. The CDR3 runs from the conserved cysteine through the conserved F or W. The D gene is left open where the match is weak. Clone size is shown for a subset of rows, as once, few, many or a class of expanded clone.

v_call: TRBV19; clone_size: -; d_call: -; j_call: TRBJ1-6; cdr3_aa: CASRESEDYNSPLHF; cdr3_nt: TGTGCCAGTAGGGAAAGCGAAGACTATAATTCACCCCTCCACTTT
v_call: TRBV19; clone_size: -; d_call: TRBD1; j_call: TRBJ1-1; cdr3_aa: CASTRTGANTEAFF; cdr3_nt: TGTGCCAGTACCCGGACAGGGGCCAACACTGAAGCTTTCTTT
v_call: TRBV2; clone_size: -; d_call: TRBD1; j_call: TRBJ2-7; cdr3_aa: CAGQGGLREQYF; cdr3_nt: TGTGCCGGACAGGGGGGTCTTAGGGAGCAGTACTTC
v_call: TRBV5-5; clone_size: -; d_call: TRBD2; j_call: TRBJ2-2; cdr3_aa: CASSSRGGTNTGELFF; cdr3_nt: TGTGCCAGCAGCTCTCGGGGGGGAACCAACACCGGGGAGCTGTTTTTT
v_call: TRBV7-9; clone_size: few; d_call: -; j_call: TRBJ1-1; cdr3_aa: CASSKPGWVNTEAFF; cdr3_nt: TGTGCCAGCAGCAAACCCGGGTGGGTGAACACTGAAGCTTTCTTT
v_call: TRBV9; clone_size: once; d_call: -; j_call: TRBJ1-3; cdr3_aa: CASSTSYGRRNTIYF; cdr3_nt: TGTGCCAGCAGCACTTCTTACGGGAGGAGAAACACCATATATTTT
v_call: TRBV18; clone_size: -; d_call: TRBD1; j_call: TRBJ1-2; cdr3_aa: CASSPESYRGFNYGYTF; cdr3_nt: TGTGCCAGCTCACCCGAGTCCTACAGGGGTTTTAACTATGGCTACACCTTC
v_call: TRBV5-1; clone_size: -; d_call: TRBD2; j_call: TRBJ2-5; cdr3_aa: CASSPWGGQETQYF; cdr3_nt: TGCGCCAGCTCCCCTTGGGGGGGTCAAGAGACCCAGTACTTC
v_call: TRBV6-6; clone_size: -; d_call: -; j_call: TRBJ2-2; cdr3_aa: CASIPPGDTGELFF; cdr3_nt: TGTGCCAGCATCCCGCCGGGGGACACCGGGGAGCTGTTTTTT
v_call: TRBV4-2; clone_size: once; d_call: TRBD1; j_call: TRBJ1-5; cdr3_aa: CASSQGQGSNQPQHF; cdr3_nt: TGTGCCAGCAGCCAAGGACAGGGATCCAATCAGCCCCAGCATTTT
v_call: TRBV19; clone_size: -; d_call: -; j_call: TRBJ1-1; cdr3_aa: CATSTTEAFF; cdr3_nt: TGTGCCACCAGTACGACTGAAGCTTTCTTT
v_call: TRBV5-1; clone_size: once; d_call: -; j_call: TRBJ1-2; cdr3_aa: CASTYDGGVNYGYTF; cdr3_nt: TGCGCCAGCACCTACGACGGCGGGGTGAACTATGGCTACACCTTC
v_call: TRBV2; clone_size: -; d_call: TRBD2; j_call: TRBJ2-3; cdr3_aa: CASDGSISGRTDTQYF; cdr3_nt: TGTGCCAGCGATGGTAGTATTAGCGGGAGGACAGATACGCAGTATTTT
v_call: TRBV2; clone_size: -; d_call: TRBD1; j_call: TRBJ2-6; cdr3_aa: CASTVQGAAGANVLTF; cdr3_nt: TGTGCCAGCACTGTACAGGGGGCCGCTGGGGCCAACGTCCTGACTTTC
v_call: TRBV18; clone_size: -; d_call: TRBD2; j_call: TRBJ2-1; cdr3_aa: CASSPKAGGMYNEQFF; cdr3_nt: TGTGCCAGCTCACCGAAGGCGGGGGGCATGTACAATGAGCAGTTCTTC
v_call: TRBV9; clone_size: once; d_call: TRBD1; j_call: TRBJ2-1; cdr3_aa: CASSASGTGSNEQFF; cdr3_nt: TGTGCCAGCAGCGCGTCCGGGACAGGGTCCAATGAGCAGTTCTTC
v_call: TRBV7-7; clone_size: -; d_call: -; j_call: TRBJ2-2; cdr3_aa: CASSSRPGELFF; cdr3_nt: TGTGCCAGCAGCTCTAGGCCGGGGGAGCTGTTTTTT
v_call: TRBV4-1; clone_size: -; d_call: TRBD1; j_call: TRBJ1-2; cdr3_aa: CASNSPPQGAWGYTF; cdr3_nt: TGCGCCAGCAACTCGCCCCCCCAGGGGGCTTGGGGCTACACCTTC
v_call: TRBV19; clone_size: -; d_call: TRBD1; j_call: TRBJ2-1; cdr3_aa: CASRPTGGRNEQFF; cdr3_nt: TGTGCCAGCAGACCGACAGGGGGAAGGAATGAGCAGTTCTTC
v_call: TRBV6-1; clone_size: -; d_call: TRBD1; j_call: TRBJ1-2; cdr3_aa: CASSEGTGGAYGYTF; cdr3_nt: TGTGCCAGCAGTGAGGGGACAGGGGGCGCATATGGCTACACCTTC
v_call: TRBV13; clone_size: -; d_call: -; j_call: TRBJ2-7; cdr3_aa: CASSLEQAYEQYF; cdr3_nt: TGTGCCAGCAGCTTGGAACAGGCGTACGAGCAGTACTTC
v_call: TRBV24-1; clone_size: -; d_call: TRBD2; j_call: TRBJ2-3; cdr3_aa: CATSPTAGDGARTDTQYF; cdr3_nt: TGTGCCACCAGCCCCACAGCGGGAGATGGAGCACGTACAGATACGCAGTATTTT
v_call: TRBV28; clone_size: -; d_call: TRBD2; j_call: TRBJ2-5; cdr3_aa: CASSLGGLETQYF; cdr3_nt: TGTGCCAGCAGTTTGGGGGGGTTGGAGACCCAGTACTTC
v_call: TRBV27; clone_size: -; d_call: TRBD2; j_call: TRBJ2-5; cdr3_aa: CASSQSGVGGKETQYF; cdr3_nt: TGTGCCAGCAGCCAGTCGGGGGTGGGGGGGAAAGAGACCCAGTACTTC
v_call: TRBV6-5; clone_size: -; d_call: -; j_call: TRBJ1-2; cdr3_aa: CASIHRPSYGYTF; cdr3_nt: TGTGCCAGCATACACAGGCCGTCCTATGGCTACACCTTC
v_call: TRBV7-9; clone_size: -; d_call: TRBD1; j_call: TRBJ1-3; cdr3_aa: CASMKGASGNTIYF; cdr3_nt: TGTGCCAGCATGAAGGGGGCATCTGGAAACACCATATATTTT
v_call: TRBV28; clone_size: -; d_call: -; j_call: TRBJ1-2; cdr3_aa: CASSFPYRIGDYGYTF; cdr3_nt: TGTGCCAGCAGTTTCCCCTATCGCATCGGGGACTATGGCTACACCTTC
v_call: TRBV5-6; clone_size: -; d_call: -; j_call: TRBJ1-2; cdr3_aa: CASSLAGGAGYGYTF; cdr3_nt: TGTGCCAGCAGCTTGGCCGGAGGGGCGGGGTATGGCTACACCTTC
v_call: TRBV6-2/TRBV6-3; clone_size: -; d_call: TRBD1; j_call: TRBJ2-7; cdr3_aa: CASSPRGTGAYEQYF; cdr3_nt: TGTGCCAGCAGTCCGAGGGGGACAGGGGCCTACGAGCAGTACTTC
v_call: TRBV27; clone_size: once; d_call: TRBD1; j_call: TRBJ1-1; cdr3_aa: CASSQNQQGAAFF; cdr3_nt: TGTGCCAGCAGTCAAAACCAACAGGGGGCCGCTTTCTTT
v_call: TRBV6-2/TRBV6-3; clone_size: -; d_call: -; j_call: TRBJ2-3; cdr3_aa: CASSYASSRTDTQYF; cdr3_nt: TGTGCCAGCAGTTACGCCAGCTCCAGGACAGATACGCAGTATTTT
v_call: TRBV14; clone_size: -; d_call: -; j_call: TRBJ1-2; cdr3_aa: CASSQDRGGNYGYTF; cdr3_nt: TGTGCCAGCAGCCAAGATCGCGGCGGGAACTATGGCTACACCTTC
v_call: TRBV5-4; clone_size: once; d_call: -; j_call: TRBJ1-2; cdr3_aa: CASSLYSGYTF; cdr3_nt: TGTGCCAGCAGCTTGTATAGTGGCTACACCTTC
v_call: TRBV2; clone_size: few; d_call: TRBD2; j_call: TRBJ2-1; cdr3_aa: CASRLPGQGTSGSYNEQFF; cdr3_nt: TGTGCCAGCAGGCTACCGGGACAAGGGACTAGCGGGTCCTACAATGAGCAGTTCTTC
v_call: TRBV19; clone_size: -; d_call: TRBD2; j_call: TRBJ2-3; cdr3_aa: CASSSIAGGHGAGAADTQYF; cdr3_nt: TGTGCCAGTAGTTCAATAGCGGGGGGCCACGGGGCGGGTGCCGCAGATACGCAGTATTTT
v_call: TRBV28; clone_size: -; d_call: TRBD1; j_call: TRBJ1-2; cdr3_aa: CASSPPWGQGGGYTF; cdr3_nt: TGTGCCAGCAGTCCCCCCTGGGGACAGGGAGGTGGCTACACCTTC
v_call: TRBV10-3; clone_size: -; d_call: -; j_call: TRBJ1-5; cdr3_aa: CAISASTGSNQPQHF; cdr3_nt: TGTGCCATCAGTGCTTCGACAGGAAGCAATCAGCCCCAGCATTTT
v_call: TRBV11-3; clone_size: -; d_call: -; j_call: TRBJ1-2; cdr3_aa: CASSGRVWGYTF; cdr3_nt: TGTGCCAGCAGCGGCAGGGTCTGGGGCTACACCTTC
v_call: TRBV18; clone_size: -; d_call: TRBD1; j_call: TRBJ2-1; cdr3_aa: CASSPLTGANEQFF; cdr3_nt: TGTGCCAGCTCACCACTGACAGGGGCGAATGAGCAGTTCTTC
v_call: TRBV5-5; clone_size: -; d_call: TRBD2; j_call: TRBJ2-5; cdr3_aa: CASSSKWLAGDGRETQYF; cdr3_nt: TGTGCCAGCAGCTCTAAGTGGTTAGCGGGAGATGGTAGAGAGACCCAGTACTTC
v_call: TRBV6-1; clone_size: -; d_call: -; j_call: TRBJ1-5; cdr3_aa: CASSALPAGELSNQPQHF; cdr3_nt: TGTGCCAGCAGTGCTCTCCCGGCAGGCGAACTCTCCAATCAGCCCCAGCATTTT
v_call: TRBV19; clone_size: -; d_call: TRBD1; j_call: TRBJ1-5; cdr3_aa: CASTDRGSVQPQHF; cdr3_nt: TGTGCCAGTACGGACAGGGGGAGTGTACAGCCCCAGCATTTT